This T cell receptor (beta chain) was profiled in a study of identical twins. CDR1 SQVTM and CDR2 ANQGSEA come from the germline V gene. Trimming took off 6 bases at V and 0 bases at J, with 21 bases between the two ends. The CDR3 covers 17 residues. Each CDR3 protein is one row after TCRdb ran MiXCR on the 5' RACE reads. The profile shows about 890,000 distinct CDR3 sequences, around 12% of them singletons. This sample was also put to use in a study of yellow fever vaccine responses in identical twins. That paper adds: Twins' vaccine T cell response reportedly seemed partly convergent, partly personalized.

Source material: PBMCs. This clonotype originated in a woman younger than 35 in good health. The V and J genes are TRBV29-1 and TRBJ2-1; D is perhaps TRBD1 (7 bases). The CDR3, as DNA: TGCAGCGTCGCCGGACAGGAGGGGGGCTTCTCCTACAATGAGCAGTTCTTC. It codes for CSVAGQEGGFSYNEQFF.